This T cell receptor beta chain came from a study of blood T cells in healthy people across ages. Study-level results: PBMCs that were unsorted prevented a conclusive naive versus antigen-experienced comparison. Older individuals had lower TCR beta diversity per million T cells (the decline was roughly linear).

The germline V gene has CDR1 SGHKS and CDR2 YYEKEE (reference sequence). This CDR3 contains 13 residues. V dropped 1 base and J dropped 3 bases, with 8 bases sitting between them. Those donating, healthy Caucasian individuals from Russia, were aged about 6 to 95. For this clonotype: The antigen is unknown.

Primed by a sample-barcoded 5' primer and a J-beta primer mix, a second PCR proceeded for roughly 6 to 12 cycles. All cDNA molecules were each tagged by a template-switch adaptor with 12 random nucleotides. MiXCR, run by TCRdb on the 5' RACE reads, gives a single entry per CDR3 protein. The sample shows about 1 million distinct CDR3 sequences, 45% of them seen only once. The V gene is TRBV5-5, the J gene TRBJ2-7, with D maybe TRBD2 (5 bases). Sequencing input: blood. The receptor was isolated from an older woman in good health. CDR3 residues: CASSLFTSYEQYF. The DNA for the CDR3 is TGTGCCAGCAGCTTGTTCACTAGCTACGAGCAGTACTTC.